A selection of T cell receptor beta chains follows, all from one sample in a study of early T cells in non-severe SARS-CoV-2 infection. Via MiXCR, TCRdb re-called the 5' RACE reads, giving one row per CDR3 protein. The sample has about 48,000 distinct CDR3 sequences; around 6.4% are singletons. The specimen was whole blood, collected at baseline. Receptors were obtained from an adult who was a healthcare worker with PCR-confirmed SARS-CoV-2 infection or an uninfected control (not recorded which). The CDR3 runs from the conserved cysteine through the conserved F or W. The D gene is left open where the match is weak. Size values are once, few and many counts, or a class for expanded clones, and some rows have none.

V: TRBV9
size: few
length: 16
D: TRBD2
J: TRBJ2-5
CDR3: CASSVDAGLARETQYF
DNA: TGTGCCAGCAGCGTAGACGCGGGACTAGCGAGGGAGACCCAGTACTTC

V: TRBV7-6
size: many
length: 16
D: TRBD2
J: TRBJ2-5
CDR3: CASSLAPGTRMETQYF
DNA: TGTGCCAGCAGCTTAGCCCCTGGGACTAGAATGGAGACCCAGTACTTC

V: TRBV7-6
size: -
length: 13
D: -
J: TRBJ2-3
CDR3: CASRNVLQAEQYF
DNA: TGTGCCAGCAGAAATGTCCTCCAGGCCGAGCAGTATTTT

V: TRBV5-5
size: -
length: 12
D: -
J: TRBJ1-2
CDR3: CASSLPPRGYTF
DNA: TGTGCCAGCAGCTTGCCCCCAAGAGGCTACACCTTC

V: TRBV7-2
size: few
length: 15
D: -
J: TRBJ2-3
CDR3: CASSLGGTSTDTQYF
DNA: TGTGCCAGCAGCTTAGGCGGGACTAGCACAGATACGCAGTATTTT

V: TRBV24-1
size: few
length: 16
D: TRBD1
J: TRBJ2-7
CDR3: CATSDPGTGGIGEQYF
DNA: TGTGCCACCAGTGATCCAGGGACAGGGGGGATCGGCGAGCAGTACTTC

V: TRBV28
size: many
length: 11
D: -
J: TRBJ2-7
CDR3: CASREEYEQYF
DNA: TGTGCCAGCAGGGAGGAGTACGAGCAGTACTTC

V: TRBV7-8
size: many
length: 13
D: -
J: TRBJ1-2
CDR3: CASSLVDIYGYTF
DNA: TGTGCCAGCAGCTTAGTTGACATCTATGGCTACACCTTC

V: TRBV6-1
size: -
length: 16
D: -
J: TRBJ2-1
CDR3: CASSDSLGSPSRGQFF
DNA: TGTGCCAGCAGTGATAGCCTCGGGAGTCCTTCCAGGGGGCAGTTCTTC

V: TRBV6-1
size: many
length: 17
D: -
J: TRBJ1-5
CDR3: CASTKGGQRFSNQPQHF
DNA: TGTGCCAGCACCAAGGGGGGGCAGCGATTTAGCAATCAGCCCCAGCATTTT

V: TRBV4-3
size: many
length: 14
D: -
J: TRBJ1-1
CDR3: CASSQVRGGTEAFF
DNA: TGCGCCAGCAGCCAAGTCAGGGGAGGCACTGAAGCTTTCTTT

V: TRBV29-1
size: many
length: 12
D: -
J: TRBJ2-5
CDR3: CSVDRGREAQYF
DNA: TGCAGCGTTGATAGAGGAAGAGAGGCCCAGTACTTC

V: TRBV5-1
size: many
length: 16
D: TRBD2
J: TRBJ2-3
CDR3: CASSLNVAGSTDTQYF
DNA: TGCGCCAGCAGCTTGAACGTAGCGGGTTCCACAGATACGCAGTATTTT

V: TRBV5-1
size: few
length: 16
D: TRBD2
J: TRBJ2-3
CDR3: CASSSKNGRAADTQYF
DNA: TGCGCCAGCAGCTCGAAAAACGGGAGGGCCGCAGATACGCAGTATTTT

V: TRBV20-1
size: few
length: 14
D: TRBD2
J: TRBJ2-7
CDR3: CSAPSGGGDYEQYF
DNA: TGCAGTGCTCCTTCGGGGGGAGGGGATTACGAGCAGTACTTC

V: TRBV9
size: -
length: 15
D: TRBD1
J: TRBJ1-2
CDR3: CASSTPRGQGGGYTF
DNA: TGTGCCAGCAGCACACCCCGGGGACAGGGGGGAGGCTACACCTTC

V: TRBV5-1
size: few
length: 15
D: -
J: TRBJ2-7
CDR3: CASSLEAGNTYEQYF
DNA: TGCGCCAGCAGCTTGGAAGCAGGGAATACCTACGAGCAGTACTTC

V: TRBV10-3
size: -
length: 12
D: -
J: TRBJ2-2
CDR3: CAISEGPGELFF
DNA: TGTGCCATCAGTGAAGGACCCGGGGAGCTGTTTTTT

V: TRBV5-4
size: many
length: 15
D: -
J: TRBJ2-3
CDR3: CASSYDIFSTDTQYF
DNA: TGTGCCAGCAGCTACGACATCTTTAGCACAGATACGCAGTATTTT

V: TRBV6-5
size: few
length: 16
D: -
J: TRBJ1-1
CDR3: CASSYRSAGANTEAFF
DNA: TGTGCCAGCAGTTACCGCAGTGCAGGAGCGAACACTGAAGCTTTCTTT

V: TRBV5-1
size: many
length: 15
D: TRBD2
J: TRBJ2-1
CDR3: CASSIGLAGVDEQFF
DNA: TGCGCCAGCAGCATTGGACTAGCGGGAGTGGATGAGCAGTTCTTC

V: TRBV30
size: -
length: 10
D: -
J: TRBJ2-5
CDR3: CAWGRETQYF
DNA: TGTGCCTGGGGTAGGGAGACCCAGTACTTC

V: TRBV10-3
size: -
length: 13
D: TRBD1
J: TRBJ1-2
CDR3: CAISGGQGSGYTF
DNA: TGTGCCATCAGTGGGGGACAGGGATCCGGCTACACCTTC

V: TRBV9
size: few
length: 14
D: TRBD1
J: TRBJ2-5
CDR3: CASTTGGRAETQYF
DNA: TGTGCCAGCACCACAGGGGGCCGGGCAGAGACCCAGTACTTC

V: TRBV7-2
size: few
length: 15
D: TRBD2
J: TRBJ2-7
CDR3: CASSQMSGRGYEQYF
DNA: TGTGCCAGCAGCCAGATGAGCGGGAGAGGGTACGAGCAGTACTTC

V: TRBV11-2
size: many
length: 15
D: -
J: TRBJ2-1
CDR3: CASSESGPFRNEQFF
DNA: TGTGCCAGCAGTGAGAGCGGCCCCTTTAGGAATGAGCAGTTCTTC

V: TRBV4-3
size: few
length: 13
D: -
J: TRBJ2-1
CDR3: CASSQESGKEVFF
DNA: TGCGCCAGCAGCCAAGAATCCGGGAAAGAAGTGTTCTTC

V: TRBV6-5
size: few
length: 13
D: -
J: TRBJ2-7
CDR3: CASSYSSFYEQYF
DNA: TGTGCCAGCAGTTACTCTTCATTCTACGAGCAGTACTTC

V: TRBV6-5
size: many
length: 15
D: -
J: TRBJ2-7
CDR3: CASSYSSFSSYEQYF
DNA: TGTGCCAGCAGTTACTCCTCTTTCTCCTCCTACGAGCAGTACTTC

V: TRBV4-3
size: many
length: 15
D: TRBD1
J: TRBJ1-1
CDR3: CASSQDRDRGLQAFF
DNA: TGCGCCAGCAGCCAAGACCGGGACAGGGGCCTTCAAGCTTTCTTT

V: TRBV5-1
size: many
length: 15
D: TRBD2
J: TRBJ2-5
CDR3: CASSFQAGDQETQYF
DNA: TGCGCCAGCAGCTTCCAAGCGGGAGATCAAGAGACCCAGTACTTC

V: TRBV18
size: -
length: 16
D: TRBD2
J: TRBJ2-3
CDR3: CASSPNSGRPPDTQYF
DNA: TGTGCCAGCTCACCAAATAGCGGGAGGCCGCCAGATACGCAGTATTTT

V: TRBV12-3/TRBV12-4
size: -
length: 16
D: -
J: TRBJ1-5
CDR3: CASSSSLRFSNQPQHF
DNA: TGTGCCAGCAGTTCATCGCTCCGATTTAGCAATCAGCCCCAGCATTTT

V: TRBV5-1
size: few
length: 14
D: -
J: TRBJ2-3
CDR3: CASSLAEGTDTQYF
DNA: TGCGCCAGCAGCTTGGCAGAAGGAACAGATACGCAGTATTTT

V: TRBV18
size: few
length: 12
D: -
J: TRBJ2-1
CDR3: CASSLSGEREFF
DNA: TGTGCCAGCTCACTTTCAGGGGAAAGGGAGTTCTTC

V: TRBV5-1
size: many
length: 16
D: -
J: TRBJ2-1
CDR3: CASSLAGQSSYNEQFF
DNA: TGCGCCAGCAGCTTGGCCGGGCAGAGCTCCTACAATGAGCAGTTCTTC

V: TRBV27
size: few
length: 17
D: TRBD2
J: TRBJ2-3
CDR3: CASSSPSGSRYTDTQYF
DNA: TGTGCCAGCAGTTCCCCTAGCGGGAGTCGGTACACAGATACGCAGTATTTT

V: TRBV5-5
size: few
length: 16
D: -
J: TRBJ1-6
CDR3: CASSLGRVANNSPLHF
DNA: TGTGCCAGCAGCTTGGGGAGGGTTGCGAATAATTCACCCCTCCACTTT

V: TRBV5-4
size: few
length: 16
D: -
J: TRBJ1-3
CDR3: CASTFSGGAVGNTIYF
DNA: TGTGCCAGCACCTTCTCCGGGGGAGCGGTAGGAAACACCATATATTTT

V: TRBV27
size: many
length: 15
D: -
J: TRBJ2-3
CDR3: CASSLREGSADTQYF
DNA: TGTGCCAGCAGTTTGAGGGAAGGATCAGCAGATACGCAGTATTTT

V: TRBV7-6
size: many
length: 13
D: -
J: TRBJ1-1
CDR3: CASSLGGGTEAFF
DNA: TGTGCCAGCAGCTTAGGCGGGGGCACTGAAGCTTTCTTT

V: TRBV28
size: -
length: 11
D: -
J: TRBJ2-1
CDR3: CASSGYNEQFF
DNA: TGTGCCAGTAGCGGCTACAATGAGCAGTTCTTC

V: TRBV7-2
size: few
length: 13
D: -
J: TRBJ2-5
CDR3: CASSLSFPETQYF
DNA: TGTGCCAGCAGCTTATCGTTTCCAGAGACCCAGTACTTC

V: TRBV20-1
size: many
length: 13
D: TRBD2
J: TRBJ2-7
CDR3: CSGQAGGIHEQYF
DNA: TGCAGTGGACAGGCGGGAGGGATCCACGAGCAGTACTTC

V: TRBV5-1
size: few
length: 15
D: TRBD2
J: TRBJ2-7
CDR3: CASSLTSGSFHEQYF
DNA: TGCGCCAGCAGCTTGACTAGCGGGAGCTTCCACGAGCAGTACTTC

V: TRBV5-1
size: many
length: 16
D: -
J: TRBJ2-3
CDR3: CASSLAGSARTDTQYF
DNA: TGCGCCAGCAGCTTGGCTGGCAGTGCCCGCACAGATACGCAGTATTTT

V: TRBV6-2/TRBV6-3
size: many
length: 15
D: TRBD2
J: TRBJ2-1
CDR3: CASSFSGNSYNEQFF
DNA: TGTGCCAGCAGTTTTAGCGGGAACTCCTACAATGAGCAGTTCTTC

V: TRBV28
size: many
length: 16
D: TRBD1
J: TRBJ1-1
CDR3: CASSHPYRGMNTEAFF
DNA: TGTGCCAGCAGCCACCCTTACAGGGGCATGAACACTGAAGCTTTCTTT

V: TRBV20-1
size: many
length: 13
D: -
J: TRBJ1-4
CDR3: CSASRDKNEKLFF
DNA: TGCAGTGCTAGCCGGGACAAAAATGAAAAACTGTTTTTT

V: TRBV24-1
size: -
length: 17
D: TRBD1
J: TRBJ2-1
CDR3: CATSEAGTGKSYNEQFF
DNA: TGTGCCACCAGTGAAGCCGGGACAGGGAAGTCCTACAATGAGCAGTTCTTC